This T cell receptor (beta chain) was found in a study of human T cells and chemical hapten exposure. Time point in this sample: patch test 2, 6 weeks after DPC sensitization. Treatment: therapeutic diphenylcyclopropenone sensitization with weekly scalp DPC. Ahead of each patch test application, blood was drawn. The V gene's germline CDR1 is SQVTM and CDR2 ANQGSEA. The CDR3 spans 14 residues. This clonotype showed up just a few times. The library put unique molecular identifiers onto individual cDNA molecules. TCRdb analysed the RACE reads with MiXCR anew, one entry per CDR3 protein. The sample yields fewer than 150,000 distinct CDR3 sequences, approximately 12% seen once.

This chain connects TRBV29-1 to TRBJ1-1, with D tentatively TRBD1 (6 bases). The sequencing here drew on whole blood, taken in connection with sensitization to the hapten diphenylcyclopropenone (DPC). The receptor was isolated from a woman in her 50s with alopecia areata. Some clones in this sample may be carry-over from other donors' samples. For the CDR3, the DNA is TGCACCACGGAGGGGGGTCCAACGAACACTGAAGCTTTCTTT. This sequence encodes CTTEGGPTNTEAFF.